The clone carrying this T cell receptor (beta chain) was detected many times. The antigen is undetermined. The record originates from a study of T cells in Graves' hyperthyroidism and ophthalmopathy. Background on the study: At the time of initial diagnosis and before any treatment, peripheral blood was collected.

Uncontrolled infection, other autoimmune disease, pregnancy or lactation excluded patients. General study points: In the blood, most expanded thyroid clonotypes above 0.001 appeared as well. Stable hyperthyroidism and ophthalmopathy were separated using 13 V-J signatures.

TCR beta CDR3 sequences were amplified from RNA transcripts. First-round RT-PCR of the TCR CDR3 relied on the HTBI primer set. In TCRdb, the multiplex PCR reads were re-called with MiXCR into one record per CDR3 protein. The table lists 200,000 to 300,000 distinct CDR3 sequences, about a sixth of them singletons. This clonotype was sampled from a young woman with Graves' ophthalmopathy. Sequencing was carried out using blood.

CDR3 nucleotide sequence: TGTGCCAGCTCACCACCACCTCCTAGCGGGAGAGTCGAATCCAAAAACATTCAGTACTTC. This sequence encodes CASSPPPPSGRVESKNIQYF. This chain links TRBV18 with TRBJ2-4; 10 bases map to TRBD2. J lost 2 bases, V lost 0 bases, and 13 bases had no gene match. The CDR3 is 20 residues long. The V gene's germline CDR1 is KGHSH and CDR2 LQKENI.